This T cell receptor (beta chain) is from a study of blood T cell repertoires in COVID-19. At the level of the study: The United States, Italy and Spain provided the acute and convalescent COVID-19 samples. T cells, B-cell-depleted T cells, or PBMCs provided the cDNA or gDNA that served as material.

Original processing notes: The assay estimated nucleated cells by amplifying reference gene primers. Some clones are missing from TCRdb's copy, which holds only in-frame ones; the method was immunoSEQ multiplex PCR. Clone size and the V and J calls come from that table; the DNA yielded D and trimming. The table includes fewer than 110,000 clones, 70% to 90% detected once. Trimming stripped 3 bases from V and 0 bases from J, with 3 bases between. Per the germline V gene, CDR1 is SQVTM and CDR2 is ANQGSEA. The CDR3 loop spans 13 amino acids. The sample comprised peripheral blood. This TCR came from a woman aged 60-75 years with acute or convalescent COVID-19. The gene calls are TRBV29-1 and TRBJ2-6; D is undetermined. The CDR3 sequence: CSVDSSGANVLTF. In DNA, the CDR3 is TGCAGCGTTGACAGCTCTGGGGCCAACGTCCTGACTTTC.